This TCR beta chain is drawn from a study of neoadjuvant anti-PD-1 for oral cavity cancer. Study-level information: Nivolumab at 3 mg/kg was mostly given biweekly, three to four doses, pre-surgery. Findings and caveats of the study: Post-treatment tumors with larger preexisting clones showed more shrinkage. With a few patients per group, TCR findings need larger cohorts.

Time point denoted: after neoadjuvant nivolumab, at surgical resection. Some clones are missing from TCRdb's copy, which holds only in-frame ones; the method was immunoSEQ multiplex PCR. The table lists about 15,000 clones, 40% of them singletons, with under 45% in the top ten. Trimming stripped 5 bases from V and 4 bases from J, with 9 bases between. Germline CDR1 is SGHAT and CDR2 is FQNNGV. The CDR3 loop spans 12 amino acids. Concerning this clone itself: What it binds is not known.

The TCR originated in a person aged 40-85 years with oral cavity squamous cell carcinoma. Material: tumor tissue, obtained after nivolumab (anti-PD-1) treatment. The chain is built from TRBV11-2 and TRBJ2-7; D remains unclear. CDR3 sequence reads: CASSLSPYEQYF. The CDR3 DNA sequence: TGTGCCAGCAGCCTCTCACCGTACGAGCAGTACTTC.